This is a list of T cell receptor beta chains from one sample in a study of CD8 T cells in ankylosing spondylitis. TCRdb used MiXCR to reprocess the 5' RACE reads, holding one entry per CDR3 protein. The repertoire holds 250,000 or so distinct CDR3 sequences, over 9.5% seen once, with 2.6% in the top ten. Sequenced material: blood, either unsorted or a sorted T cell fraction (not recorded which). These receptors were collected from a male donor with ankylosing spondylitis or in good health (not recorded which). CDR3s include the opening cysteine and the closing phenylalanine or tryptophan. A D gene is named only where the DNA matches it firmly. The size field is filled for only some rows; it gives once, few, many or a size class.

j_call v_call clone_size d_call cdr3_aa cdr3_nt
TRBJ1-1 TRBV6-5 many NA CASSSTGLGTEAFF TGTGCCAGCAGTTCTACAGGGTTGGGCACTGAAGCTTTCTTT
TRBJ2-5 TRBV7-2 few TRBD1 CASSLVWDRQETQYF TGTGCCAGCAGTCTGGTGTGGGACAGACAAGAGACCCAGTACTTC
TRBJ1-1 TRBV29-1 many TRBD1 CSVLGTASFNTEAFF TGCAGCGTTCTAGGGACAGCAAGTTTTAACACTGAAGCTTTCTTT
TRBJ1-1 TRBV29-1 many NA CSVGRNTEAFF TGCAGCGTTGGGCGGAACACTGAAGCTTTCTTT
TRBJ2-7 TRBV28 NA NA CASRAWRGRIYEQYF TGTGCCAGCAGGGCTTGGCGGGGTCGGATCTACGAGCAGTACTTC
TRBJ1-4 TRBV20-1 many NA CSARRTSNEKLFF TGCAGTGCTAGGCGGACATCTAATGAAAAACTGTTTTTT
TRBJ1-2 TRBV2 many NA CASRGLTPSRDYGYTF TGTGCCAGCAGAGGACTGACCCCATCAAGAGACTATGGCTACACCTTC
TRBJ2-2 TRBV5-1 NA NA CASRSGSGTGELFF TGCGCCAGCAGATCCGGATCTGGTACCGGGGAGCTGTTTTTT
TRBJ2-5 TRBV30 NA NA CAWSGGLQETQYF TGTGCCTGGAGCGGCGGCCTACAAGAGACCCAGTACTTC
TRBJ2-5 TRBV12-3/TRBV12-4 NA NA CASRPPGRVLETQYF TGTGCCAGCAGACCCCCTGGACGGGTCCTTGAGACCCAGTACTTC
TRBJ2-1 TRBV7-2 few TRBD2 CASSPFSGGAHEQFF TGTGCCAGCAGCCCCTTCAGCGGGGGGGCCCATGAGCAGTTCTTC
TRBJ2-3 TRBV5-1 many TRBD2 CASSRRLAGTDTQYF TGCGCCAGCAGCAGAAGGCTAGCGGGAACAGATACGCAGTATTTT
TRBJ1-1 TRBV2 NA NA CASFLGAVGTEAFF TGTGCCAGCTTTCTGGGGGCGGTCGGCACTGAAGCTTTCTTT
TRBJ2-1 TRBV10-3 many NA CAISEHIAGTSANEQFF TGTGCCATCAGTGAGCATATAGCCGGGACTTCCGCCAATGAGCAGTTCTTC
TRBJ1-2 TRBV11-3 few NA CASSFREDGYTF TGTGCCAGCAGCTTCCGGGAGGATGGCTACACCTTC
TRBJ1-1 TRBV5-1 many TRBD1 CASSSTGDTEAFF TGTGCCAGCAGCTCGACAGGGGACACTGAAGCTTTCTTT
TRBJ2-2 TRBV7-9 NA NA CASSGGYLTGELFF TGTGCCAGCAGCGGAGGGTATCTCACCGGGGAGCTGTTTTTT
TRBJ2-7 TRBV12-3/TRBV12-4 few NA CVSSLGHEQYF TGTGTCAGCAGCCTCGGGCACGAGCAGTACTTC
TRBJ2-4 TRBV12-3/TRBV12-4 many NA CASSFDTQNIQYF TGTGCCAGCAGTTTCGACACTCAAAACATTCAGTACTTC
TRBJ1-2 TRBV5-6 many NA CASSSVEYYGYTF TGTGCCAGCAGCTCCGTCGAGTACTATGGCTACACCTTC
TRBJ1-2 TRBV7-9 many TRBD1 CASSPGTASRGEGYTF TGTGCCAGCAGCCCAGGGACAGCCTCGCGCGGGGAAGGCTACACCTTC
TRBJ2-7 TRBV20-1 many NA CSARRSGQTYEQYF TGCAGTGCTAGAAGGAGCGGACAGACCTACGAGCAGTACTTC
TRBJ1-2 TRBV7-9 many TRBD1 CASSSTGEDYGYTF TGTGCCAGCAGCTCTACAGGGGAGGACTATGGCTACACCTTC
TRBJ1-5 TRBV29-1 many NA CSVSQGSGANQPQHF TGCAGCGTTTCCCAGGGAAGCGGAGCCAATCAGCCCCAGCATTTT
TRBJ2-2 TRBV5-1 NA TRBD2 CASSFIAGVAGELFF TGCGCCAGCAGCTTCATAGCGGGAGTTGCGGGGGAGCTGTTTTTT
TRBJ2-7 TRBV12-3/TRBV12-4 many NA CAIDSSDNSYEQYF TGTGCCATCGATTCTAGCGATAACTCCTACGAGCAGTACTTC
TRBJ1-2 TRBV12-3/TRBV12-4 few NA CASSSRGSANYGYTF TGTGCCAGCAGTTCCCGGGGGTCAGCTAACTATGGCTACACCTTC
TRBJ1-1 TRBV19 many NA CASSTQRDTEAFF TGTGCCAGTAGTACCCAGCGGGACACTGAAGCTTTCTTT
TRBJ2-1 TRBV11-1 many NA CASSLVDRPSAYNEQFF TGTGCCAGCAGCTTAGTCGATCGCCCCTCCGCCTACAATGAGCAGTTCTTC
TRBJ1-1 TRBV7-2 NA NA CASSALGDFQTEAFF TGTGCCAGCAGCGCACTAGGGGACTTTCAGACTGAAGCTTTCTTT
TRBJ2-2 TRBV12-3/TRBV12-4 medium-sized NA CASSFRPGGNTGELFF TGTGCCAGCAGTTTTCGTCCCGGGGGGAACACCGGGGAGCTGTTTTTT
TRBJ1-1 TRBV5-1 many NA CASSSGPVGTTEAFF TGCGCCAGCAGCTCGGGACCAGTGGGTACCACTGAAGCTTTCTTT
TRBJ2-1 TRBV7-9 NA NA CASSLDPSPYHSEQFF TGTGCCAGCAGCTTGGATCCTAGCCCATACCACAGTGAGCAGTTCTTC
TRBJ1-2 TRBV2 NA NA CASSQGLANYGYTF TGTGCCAGCAGCCAGGGGTTAGCTAACTATGGCTACACCTTC
TRBJ1-3 TRBV30 many NA CAWSVGTPRNTIYF TGTGCCTGGAGTGTAGGTACACCGAGAAACACCATATATTTT
TRBJ2-1 TRBV3-1 many NA CASSPRSPLKGIRVVGEQFF TGTGCCAGCAGCCCCCGATCCCCCCTAAAGGGGATCCGGGTAGTAGGGGAGCAGTTCTTC